The rows below give T cell receptor beta chains drawn from one sample of a study of cytomegalovirus exposure and HLA in healthy donors. The method was immunoSEQ multiplex PCR; TCRdb's version includes in-frame clones alone and lacks a portion of them. The sample includes some 55,000 clones, about 86% of them seen just once. The sequencing sample was made of PBMCs. The source is a man aged 35 to 55 in good health and CMV-seronegative. The CDR3 runs from the conserved cysteine through the conserved F or W. The order of the fields is V gene, clone size, D gene, J gene, CDR3 DNA, CDR3 protein. A D gene is named only where the DNA matches it firmly. A clone size is listed for some rows: how often the clone was seen (once, few, many), or a class if it is expanded.

v_call: TRBV30
clone_size: -
d_call: -
j_call: TRBJ1-3
cdr3_nt: TGTGCCTGGAGTGGCAGCTCTGGAAACACCATATATTTT
cdr3_aa: CAWSGSSGNTIYF

v_call: TRBV4-1
clone_size: many
d_call: TRBD1
j_call: TRBJ1-2
cdr3_nt: TGCGCCAGCAGCCAAAAGACAGGGGATGGCTACACCTTC
cdr3_aa: CASSQKTGDGYTF

v_call: TRBV6-5
clone_size: -
d_call: -
j_call: TRBJ1-5
cdr3_nt: TGTGCCAGCAGGGTTGGATGGGGGGGACCCCAGCATTTT
cdr3_aa: CASRVGWGGPQHF

v_call: TRBV5-1
clone_size: -
d_call: TRBD2
j_call: TRBJ2-1
cdr3_nt: TGCGCCAGCAGCGACGGGACTAGCGGCCACAATGAGCAGTTCTTC
cdr3_aa: CASSDGTSGHNEQFF

v_call: TRBV27
clone_size: -
d_call: TRBD1
j_call: TRBJ2-1
cdr3_nt: TGTGCCAGCCGAAGGACAGGGGACTACAATGAGCAGTTCTTC
cdr3_aa: CASRRTGDYNEQFF

v_call: TRBV5-4
clone_size: -
d_call: -
j_call: TRBJ1-6
cdr3_nt: TGTGCCAGCACCGTTCGCGGCGGTTTGGCGAATTCACCCCTCCACTTT
cdr3_aa: CASTVRGGLANSPLHF

v_call: TRBV28
clone_size: -
d_call: -
j_call: TRBJ2-2
cdr3_nt: TGTGCCAGCAGCCCTATAGACACCGGGGAGCTGTTTTTT
cdr3_aa: CASSPIDTGELFF

v_call: TRBV6-5
clone_size: few
d_call: -
j_call: TRBJ1-1
cdr3_nt: TGTGCCAGCAGTTACCGGGGGGAAGCTTTCTTT
cdr3_aa: CASSYRGEAFF

v_call: TRBV7-2
clone_size: -
d_call: TRBD1
j_call: TRBJ2-1
cdr3_nt: TGTGCCAGCAGCTCCCCTCGGACAGGGGGCTACAATGAGCAGTTCTTC
cdr3_aa: CASSSPRTGGYNEQFF

v_call: TRBV5-1
clone_size: -
d_call: -
j_call: TRBJ2-2
cdr3_nt: TGCGCCAGCAGCTTGGACACTACGGGACTTACTAACACCGGGGAGCTGTTTTTT
cdr3_aa: CASSLDTTGLTNTGELFF

v_call: TRBV19
clone_size: -
d_call: -
j_call: TRBJ1-1
cdr3_nt: TGTGCCAGTAGTCCGACAGGATTAGGGGTTGGAACTGAAGCTTTCTTT
cdr3_aa: CASSPTGLGVGTEAFF

v_call: TRBV5-4
clone_size: -
d_call: TRBD1
j_call: TRBJ2-7
cdr3_nt: TGTGCCAGCAGCGTGGACAGGACCTACGAGCAGTACTTC
cdr3_aa: CASSVDRTYEQYF

v_call: TRBV2
clone_size: -
d_call: -
j_call: TRBJ2-2
cdr3_nt: TGTGCCAGCAATATGGGCCTCACCGGGGAGCTGTTTTTT
cdr3_aa: CASNMGLTGELFF

v_call: TRBV27
clone_size: -
d_call: -
j_call: TRBJ2-5
cdr3_nt: TGTGCCAGCAGTAGAGCGGAACAGGGAATCAAGGCCCAGTACTTC
cdr3_aa: CASSRAEQGIKAQYF

v_call: TRBV7-8
clone_size: -
d_call: -
j_call: TRBJ1-1
cdr3_nt: TGTGCCAGCAGCCGACAGAATACTAACACTGAAGCTTTCTTT
cdr3_aa: CASSRQNTNTEAFF

v_call: TRBV5-1
clone_size: -
d_call: -
j_call: TRBJ2-3
cdr3_nt: TGCGCCAGCAGCCCCGCGGGAAGCACAGATACGCAGTATTTT
cdr3_aa: CASSPAGSTDTQYF

v_call: TRBV29-1
clone_size: -
d_call: -
j_call: TRBJ1-2
cdr3_nt: TGCAGCGTTAAAAAGGATGGGCAGGGAAGGGATGGCTACACCTTC
cdr3_aa: CSVKKDGQGRDGYTF

v_call: TRBV27
clone_size: -
d_call: -
j_call: TRBJ2-1
cdr3_nt: TGTGCCACCCAAGCCCTTACAGGGTCCCTTTACAATGAGCAGTTCTTC
cdr3_aa: CATQALTGSLYNEQFF

v_call: TRBV28
clone_size: -
d_call: -
j_call: TRBJ1-5
cdr3_nt: TGTGCCAGCAGTGCTACTTATCAGCCCCAGCATTTT
cdr3_aa: CASSATYQPQHF

v_call: TRBV28
clone_size: -
d_call: -
j_call: TRBJ1-1
cdr3_nt: TGTGCCAGCAGTTACGGGTGGAGTGGGACTGAAGCTTTCTTT
cdr3_aa: CASSYGWSGTEAFF

v_call: TRBV28
clone_size: once
d_call: TRBD1
j_call: TRBJ1-1
cdr3_nt: TGTGCCAGCAGTTTAGGAACAGGGGGAAACACTGAAGCTTTCTTT
cdr3_aa: CASSLGTGGNTEAFF

v_call: TRBV19
clone_size: few
d_call: -
j_call: TRBJ2-2
cdr3_nt: TGTGCCAGTAGTATTGTAGAGTTCACCGGGGAGCTGTTTTTT
cdr3_aa: CASSIVEFTGELFF

v_call: TRBV29-1
clone_size: -
d_call: TRBD2
j_call: TRBJ2-3
cdr3_nt: TGCAGCTTTCTCTTCCCAGGACTAGCGGGCGGGGATACGCAGTATTTT
cdr3_aa: CSFLFPGLAGGDTQYF

v_call: TRBV5-6
clone_size: -
d_call: -
j_call: TRBJ2-5
cdr3_nt: TGTGCCAGCACCACCCCGGGGGAAGAGGGGCAAAAAGGAGAGACCCAGTACTTC
cdr3_aa: CASTTPGEEGQKGETQYF

v_call: TRBV6-5
clone_size: -
d_call: -
j_call: TRBJ1-2
cdr3_nt: TGTAAAACCGATCTCGGACACCCAGACCACTATGGCTACACCTTC
cdr3_aa: CKTDLGHPDHYGYTF